The 26 T cell receptor beta chains given below trace back to one sample, sequenced in a study of blood T cell repertoires in COVID-19 (dated by TCRdb to the early 2020s). The library relied on the immunoSEQ multiplex PCR assay. TCRdb took over this immuneACCESS table, retaining in-frame rearrangements with V and J assigned. Such tables are incomplete; in checked studies, under half of the missing clones stem from an unresolved V gene, and the remainder is unexplained. This sample gives 95,000 to 100,000 clones in total; over 80% of them show up just once. The top ten clonotypes cover more than 5% of the sample. Sequenced sample: peripheral blood. All receptors derive from a man aged 50-59 years with active COVID-19.

DNA for the CDR3: TGTGCCTGGAGGGGGGGGAGCTTACCCTACAATGAGCAGTTCTTC. Translation gives CAWRGGSLPYNEQFF. V is TRBV30 and J is TRBJ2-1; 7 bases line up with TRBD2. Germline CDR1 GTSNPN, CDR2 SVGIG (reference sequence). CDR3 length equals 15 residues. The ends lost 3 bases at V and 2 bases at J; junction bases unmatched: 7.

The CDR3: CASSSDYNSPLHF. The CDR3 bases are TGTGCCAGCAGTTCAGACTATAATTCACCCCTCCACTTT. The J gene is TRBJ1-6, the V gene TRBV27; D uncertain. Germline CDR1 reads MNHEY; CDR2 reads SMNVEV (reference sequence). This CDR3 is built from 13 residues. V gave up 4 bases and J gave up 3 bases, with 4 bases separating them.

CDR3 nucleotide sequence: TGCGCCAGCAGCCAAGATCCCAGGGCCGAAGCTTTCTTT. It translates to CASSQDPRAEAFF. The genes are TRBV4-1 and TRBJ1-1, with D tentatively TRBD1 (5 bases). Between the trimmed V and J ends, which lost 0 bases and 8 bases, there was a span of 10 bases. This CDR3 has 13 residues. Germline CDR1 reads MGHRA; CDR2 reads YSYEKL.

The chain has TRBV5-4 and TRBJ2-1; 8 bases are a match to TRBD2. V shed 3 bases, J shed 4 bases, and the junction held 9 bases outside the gene matches. CDR1 is SGHNT, CDR2 YYREEE, per germline (reference sequence). This CDR3 contains 16 residues. CDR3 in amino acids: CASSSMSGSDYNEQFF. CDR3 bases: TGTGCCAGCAGCTCCATGAGCGGGAGTGATTACAATGAGCAGTTCTTC.

The genes are TRBV24-1 and TRBJ1-5; D unresolved. The CDR3 is 12 residues long. V was shortened by 5 bases and J by 4 bases, with 5 bases between the two germline ends. The germline V gene encodes CDR1 KGHDR and CDR2 SFDVKD. The CDR3: CATSAPNQPQHF. The CDR3, as DNA: TGTGCCACCAGTGCCCCAAATCAGCCCCAGCATTTT.

The chain carries TRBV29-1 and TRBJ2-2; possible D gene TRBD2, 5 bases. Germline V gene lookup returns CDR1 SQVTM and CDR2 ANQGSEA. The CDR3 totals 12 residues. Between the trimmed V and J ends, which lost 5 bases and 4 bases, there was a span of 8 bases. CDR3 DNA sequence: TGCAGCGTTACCCGGGGCACCGGGGAGCTGTTTTTT. This sequence encodes CSVTRGTGELFF.

This clone is a singleton in its sample. The chain uses TRBV6-5 and TRBJ2-7, with D possibly being TRBD2 (5 bases). V shed 9 bases and J shed 1 base, with 10 bases lying between them. Germline values: CDR1 MNHEY, CDR2 SVGAGI. This CDR3 is 12 amino acids long. For the CDR3, the DNA is TGTGCCAGTTCTCGGGGATCCTACGAGCAGTACTTC. This translates into CASSRGSYEQYF.

The rearrangement links TRBV7-9 to TRBJ2-1, with 10 bases that match TRBD1. This CDR3 spans 15 amino acids. With V trimmed by 5 bases and J by 10 bases, 11 bases remained unmatched. Germline V gene sequence: CDR1 SEHNR, CDR2 FQNEAQ (reference sequence). CDR3 sequence: CASSTSGQGNFEQFF. Here the CDR3 DNA reads TGTGCCAGCAGCACCTCGGGACAGGGGAATTTCGAGCAGTTCTTC.

CDR3 residues: CAWSPRDRRDGYTF. The CDR3 DNA is TGTGCCTGGAGCCCTAGGGACAGGAGGGATGGCTACACCTTC. V and J are TRBV30 and TRBJ1-2; TRBD1 matches at 8 bases. The V segment lost 3 bases and the J segment 6 bases; nucleotides outside the gene matches: 9. This CDR3 comprises 14 residues. Germline V gene data show CDR1 as GTSNPN and CDR2 as SVGIG (reference sequence).

The rearrangement uses TRBV23-1 and TRBJ1-2; 8 nucleotides align to TRBD1. TRBV23-1 is an ORF, and what it does is uncertain. The CDR3 is 14 residues long. The ends lost 0 bases at V and 6 bases at J; junction bases unmatched: 3. The CDR3 DNA is TGCGCCAGCAGTCAATCGGGCAGGGGGCATGGCTACACCTTC. It translates to CASSQSGRGHGYTF.

The genes are TRBV19 and TRBJ2-3; 11 nucleotides agree with TRBD2. CDR3 size: 15 residues. Germline values: CDR1 LNHDA, CDR2 SQIVND (reference sequence). Germline trimming cut 4 bases from V and 2 bases from J; bases unmatched to any gene: 2. The CDR3 region has the DNA TGTGCCAGTAGTAAGACTAGCGGGGCCACAGATACGCAGTATTTT. It codes for CASSKTSGATDTQYF.

V and J are TRBV18 and TRBJ1-1; a weak D match, TRBD1 (5 bases). Trimming took off 3 bases at V and 4 bases at J, with 18 bases between the two ends. The germline V gene has CDR1 KGHSH and CDR2 LQKENI. The CDR3 covers 16 residues. Here the CDR3 reads CASSPTTLRVSTEAFF. The CDR3, as DNA: TGTGCCAGCTCACCTACCACACTCAGGGTGAGCACTGAAGCTTTCTTT.

This chain links TRBV7-3 with TRBJ2-2; TRBD2 aligns across 11 bases. This CDR3 comprises 17 residues. Germline lookup yields CDR1 SGHTA and CDR2 FQGTGA. The V gene end was trimmed by 0 bases and the J gene end by 5 bases; junction bases not matched to a gene: 5. As DNA, the CDR3 is TGTGCCAGCAGCTTAACGGCTAGCGGGAGGACGACCGGGGAGCTGTTTTTT. It specifies CASSLTASGRTTGELFF.

CDR3 DNA sequence: TGTGCCAGCAGTACCCAAAACAGACGCACAGATACGCAGTATTTT. Its translation: CASSTQNRRTDTQYF. This chain uses TRBV7-2 with TRBJ2-3; D is unclear. V was clipped by 6 bases and J by 1 base, with 14 bases between them. Germline CDR1 reads SGHTA; CDR2 reads FQGNSA. The CDR3 loop spans 15 amino acids.

Only one count was recorded for this clone. The chain joins TRBV24-1 to TRBJ2-1, with a tentative D call TRBD1 (5 bases). V dropped 4 bases and J dropped 8 bases, with 17 bases sitting between them. The CDR3 has 15 residues. Germline V lookup: CDR1 KGHDR, CDR2 SFDVKD. The CDR3 loop is CATSDEGDSIHEQFF. The CDR3 DNA follows: TGTGCCACCAGTGACGAAGGAGACAGTATCCATGAGCAGTTCTTC.

J is TRBJ2-1 and V is TRBV19; D perhaps matches TRBD1 (6 bases). Germline CDR1 reads LNHDA; CDR2 reads SQIVND (reference sequence). V was clipped by 1 base and J by 8 bases, with 18 bases between them. The CDR3 runs 16 residues. The CDR3 bases are TGTGCCAGTAGTATAGGACAGGCAATCCAGGCCGATGAGCAGTTCTTC. This gives the protein CASSIGQAIQADEQFF.

CDR3 sequence: CASRLDGGGPNSPLHF. The CDR3 region has the DNA TGTGCCAGCAGGTTGGACGGGGGAGGACCTAATTCACCCCTCCACTTT. This chain connects TRBV2 to TRBJ1-6; weak D call: TRBD1 (5 bases). Germline V gene data show CDR1 as SNHLY and CDR2 as FYNNEI. The CDR3 sequence is 16 residues long. With 6 bases removed from V and 6 bases from J, the gap between germline ends came to 18 bases.

This clone has just one count. An end of the junction differs from the germline gene, which may be a read error. The J gene is TRBJ2-7, the V gene TRBV2; 8 bases are shared with TRBD1. Germline V CDR1 and CDR2: SNHLY, FYNNEI. The CDR3 is made up of 13 amino acids. The CDR3 nucleotides read TGTGCCAGCTCGGGACAGGTTTCCTCCGAGCAGTACTTC. This codes for CASSGQVSSEQYF.

The V gene is TRBV18, the J gene TRBJ2-6; D is perhaps TRBD1 (6 bases). Looked up from germline, CDR1 is KGHSH and CDR2 is LQKENI. This CDR3 is 16 amino acids long. Trimming removed 3 bases at V and 0 bases at J, with 9 bases between. The CDR3 loop reads CASSPDRNSGANVLTF. The DNA for the CDR3 is TGTGCCAGCTCACCGGACAGAAACTCTGGGGCCAACGTCCTGACTTTC.

The rearrangement joins TRBV19 to TRBJ1-2; 7 bases align to TRBD1. The CDR3 contains 14 residues. Germline CDR1 LNHDA, CDR2 SQIVND (reference sequence). After removal of 6 bases from V and 8 bases from J, the junction contained 12 bases not matched to a gene. DNA for the CDR3: TGTGCCAGTAGAGGGGGACAGACCCGAAGGGGCTACACCTTC. It encodes CASRGGQTRRGYTF.

The chain is built from TRBV14 and TRBJ2-2, with D hard to call. Deletions cut 1 base from V and 7 bases from J, with 7 bases between. The CDR3 contains 13 residues. Germline V lookup: CDR1 SGHDN, CDR2 FVKESK. The CDR3 loop is CASSQVLVGELFF. CDR3 in DNA: TGTGCCAGCAGCCAAGTTCTAGTCGGGGAGCTGTTTTTT.

The V call is TRBV6-2 or TRBV6-3, the J call TRBJ2-7, with 8 bases identical to TRBD2. The CDR3 contains 16 residues. Germline V lookup: CDR1 MNHEY, CDR2 SVGEGT. The V gene end was trimmed by 2 bases and the J gene end by 2 bases; junction bases not matched to a gene: 8. The CDR3: CASSYPGGPTPYEQYF. The CDR3 DNA reads TGTGCCAGCAGTTACCCGGGAGGGCCCACCCCCTACGAGCAGTACTTC.

The rearrangement links TRBV14 to TRBJ1-6; D is undetermined. This CDR3 is 14 amino acids long. Germline V gene sequence: CDR1 SGHDN, CDR2 FVKESK. V was trimmed by 0 bases and J by 8 bases, leaving 8 bases between them. The DNA for the CDR3 is TGTGCCAGCAGCCAAGATCTCCGGTATTCACCCCTCCACTTT. This encodes CASSQDLRYSPLHF.

The gene calls are TRBV6-2 or TRBV6-3 and TRBJ2-3, with a weak D call TRBD1 (5 bases). The CDR3 extends over 15 amino acids. Germline V gene lookup returns CDR1 MNHEY and CDR2 SVGEGT. Trimming took off 2 bases at V and 3 bases at J, with 12 bases between the two ends. The CDR3 loop is CASSYDSRGTDTQYF. The CDR3 DNA reads as TGTGCCAGCAGTTACGACAGCCGCGGTACAGATACGCAGTATTTT.

This sequence joins TRBV6-5 and TRBJ1-2; TRBD1 matches at 7 bases. The CDR3 contains 13 residues. Trimming took 11 bases from V and 0 from J; bases not matched to a gene: 6. The germline CDR1 and CDR2 sequences are MNHEY and SVGAGI. CDR3 protein: CAGRDSANYGYTF. CDR3 coding DNA: TGTGCCGGCCGGGACAGCGCTAACTATGGCTACACCTTC.

The rearrangement links TRBV6-4 to TRBJ2-7; TRBD1 aligns across 7 bases. The length of the CDR3 is 16 residues. Trimming removed 4 bases from V and 0 bases from J; junction bases left unmatched: 9. Germline V gene sequence: CDR1 MRHNA, CDR2 SNTAGT. The CDR3 DNA reads TGTGCCAGCAGTGGCCGCCACAGGGGTCCCTCCTACGAGCAGTACTTC. It is translated as CASSGRHRGPSYEQYF.